This TCR beta chain came from a study of identical twins. The study, taken as a whole, reports: Clonotypes of the beta chain that were abundant in cord blood carried fewer insertions (memory repertoires showed none).

TCRdb re-analysed the 5' RACE reads in MiXCR, keeping a single row per CDR3 protein. The table has 500,000 to 600,000 distinct CDR3 sequences, about 20% seen once; the top ten hold around 0.9%. This clonotype has only a few counts. Its matching antigen is unknown. The CDR3 is 12 amino acids. The germline gives CDR1 DFQATT, CDR2 SNEGSKA (reference sequence). Deletions cut 6 bases from V and 6 bases from J, with 14 bases between. This sample also belongs to another study, concerning T cells expressing NK-cell markers. That study adds: Among the eight sequenced donors, seven tested HCMV-seropositive and one tested seronegative. It is unclear if expanded NKG2C-expressing clones target HCMV antigens.

J is TRBJ1-2 and V is TRBV20-1, with D uncertain. Material for sequencing was CD4+ T cells sorted from blood. The origin of this receptor is a woman aged 18-35 years in good health. The CDR3 bases are TGCAGTGCGAGGCCAGGCGGGAATGGCTACACCTTC. It specifies CSARPGGNGYTF.